In this sample, the clone carrying this T cell receptor (beta chain) turned up many times. Its specificity is not known. These data are taken from a study of metastatic and nonmetastatic thyroid tumors. Study information: Across peripheral blood and tumor or nodule tissue samples taken from malignant and benign thyroid patients, the repertoires were compared with one another.

Study findings and constraints: When malignant thyroid tumors were compared with benign nodules, TCR beta diversity was reportedly significantly higher in the malignant tumors. This held in both blood and tumor samples.

V lost 3 bases, J lost 0 bases, and 7 bases stayed unmatched. This CDR3 has 19 residues. Patients underwent thyroid surgery, and none had received any treatment before it. As originally analysed: Clinicopathological groups of papillary thyroid cancer showed CDR3 differences that were used to build a distant-metastasis classifier. TCRdb reprocessed the PCR reads via MiXCR. The V and J calls reflect TCRdb's pipeline rather than the authors' work. The table lists under 35,000 clones, 15% to 20% of them singletons. The chain joins TRBV12-3 or TRBV12-4 to TRBJ2-1, with TRBD2 identical over 14 bases. The clonotype comes from a female donor with papillary thyroid cancer or a benign thyroid nodule (not recorded which). Some clones in this sample may be carry-over from other donors' samples. Sequenced material: blood. CDR3 sequence: CASSFRTSGRRDSYNEQFF. The CDR3 nucleotides read TGTGCCAGCAGTTTTCGGACTAGCGGGAGGCGGGACTCCTACAATGAGCAGTTCTTC.